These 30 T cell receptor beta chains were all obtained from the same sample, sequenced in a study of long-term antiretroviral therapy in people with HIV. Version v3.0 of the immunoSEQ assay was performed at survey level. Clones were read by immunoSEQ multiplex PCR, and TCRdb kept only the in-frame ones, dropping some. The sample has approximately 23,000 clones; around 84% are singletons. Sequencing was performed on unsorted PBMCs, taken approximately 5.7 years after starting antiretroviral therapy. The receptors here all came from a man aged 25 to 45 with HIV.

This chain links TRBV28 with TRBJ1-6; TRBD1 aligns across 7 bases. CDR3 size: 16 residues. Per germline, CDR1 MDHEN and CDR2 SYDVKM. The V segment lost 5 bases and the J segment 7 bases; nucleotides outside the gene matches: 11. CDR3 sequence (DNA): TGTGCCAGCAGTCCCCCGTCGGGACAGCAGAATTCACCCCTCCACTTT. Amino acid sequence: CASSPPSGQQNSPLHF.

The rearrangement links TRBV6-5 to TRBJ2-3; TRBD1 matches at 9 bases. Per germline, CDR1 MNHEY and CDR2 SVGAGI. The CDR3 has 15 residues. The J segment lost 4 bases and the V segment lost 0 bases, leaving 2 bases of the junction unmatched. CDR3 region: CASSYSQGAADTQYF. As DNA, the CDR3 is TGTGCCAGCAGTTACTCACAGGGGGCCGCAGATACGCAGTATTTT.

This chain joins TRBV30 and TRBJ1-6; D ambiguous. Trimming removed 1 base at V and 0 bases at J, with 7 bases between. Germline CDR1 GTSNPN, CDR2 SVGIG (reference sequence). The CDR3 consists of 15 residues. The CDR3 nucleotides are TGTGCCTGGAGTGGCCAGGTCTCCTATAATTCACCCCTCCACTTT. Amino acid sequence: CAWSGQVSYNSPLHF.

This CDR3 reads CASSPTENTEAFF. DNA for the CDR3: TGCGCCAGCAGCCCCACGGAGAACACTGAAGCTTTCTTT. The chain recombines TRBV4-3 with TRBJ1-1; D is unclear. Per the germline V gene, CDR1 is LGHNA and CDR2 is YSLEER. V lost 4 bases, J lost 1 base, and 7 bases lay in between. CDR3 length: 13 amino acids.

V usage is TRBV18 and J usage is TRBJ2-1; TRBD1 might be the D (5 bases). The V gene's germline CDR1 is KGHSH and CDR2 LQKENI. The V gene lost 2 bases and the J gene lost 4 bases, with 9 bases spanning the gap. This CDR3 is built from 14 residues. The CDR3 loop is CASSPKGHYNEQFF. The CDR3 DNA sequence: TGTGCCAGCTCACCAAAAGGACATTACAATGAGCAGTTCTTC.

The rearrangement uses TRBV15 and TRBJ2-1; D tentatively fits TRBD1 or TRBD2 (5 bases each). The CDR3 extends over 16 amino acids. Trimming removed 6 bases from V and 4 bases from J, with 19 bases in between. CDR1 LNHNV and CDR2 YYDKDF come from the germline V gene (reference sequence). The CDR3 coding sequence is TGTGCCACCAGTCTCCGCGACGGGGCTGCTTACAATGAGCAGTTCTTC. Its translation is CATSLRDGAAYNEQFF.

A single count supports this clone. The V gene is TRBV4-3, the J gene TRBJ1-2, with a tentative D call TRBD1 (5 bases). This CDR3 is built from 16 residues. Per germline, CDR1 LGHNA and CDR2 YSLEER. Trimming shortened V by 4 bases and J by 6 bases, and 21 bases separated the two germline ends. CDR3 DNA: TGCGCCAGCAGCCTCCTCGGGACGGAAAGTATGAATGGCTACACCTTC. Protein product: CASSLLGTESMNGYTF.

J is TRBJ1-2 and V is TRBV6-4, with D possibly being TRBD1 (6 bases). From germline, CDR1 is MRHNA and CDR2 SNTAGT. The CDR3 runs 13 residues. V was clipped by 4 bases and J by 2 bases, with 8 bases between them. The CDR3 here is CASSAGTNYGYTF. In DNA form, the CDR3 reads TGTGCCAGCAGTGCCGGGACAAACTATGGCTACACCTTC.

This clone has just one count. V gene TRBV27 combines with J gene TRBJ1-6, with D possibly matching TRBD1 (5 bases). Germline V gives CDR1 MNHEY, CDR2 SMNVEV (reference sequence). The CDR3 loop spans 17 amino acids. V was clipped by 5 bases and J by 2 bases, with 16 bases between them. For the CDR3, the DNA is TGTGCCAGCAGTCCCGACAGTTTGGGACCCTATAATTCACCCCTCCACTTT. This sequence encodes CASSPDSLGPYNSPLHF.

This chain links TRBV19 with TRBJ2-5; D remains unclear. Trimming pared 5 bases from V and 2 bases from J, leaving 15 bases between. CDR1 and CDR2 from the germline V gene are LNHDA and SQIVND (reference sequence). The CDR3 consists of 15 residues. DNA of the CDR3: TGTGCCAGTAGTCCACGGTCGGCAGGACAAGAGACCCAGTACTTC. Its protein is CASSPRSAGQETQYF.

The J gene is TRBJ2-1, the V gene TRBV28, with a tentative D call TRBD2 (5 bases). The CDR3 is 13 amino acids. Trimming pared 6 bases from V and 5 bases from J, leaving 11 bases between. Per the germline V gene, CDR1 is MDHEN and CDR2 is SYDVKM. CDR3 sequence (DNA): TGTGCCAGCAGAAACCTAGCCAACAATGAGCAGTTCTTC. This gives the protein CASRNLANNEQFF. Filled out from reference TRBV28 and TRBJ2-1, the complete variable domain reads DVKVTQSSRYLVKRTGEKVFLECVQDMDHENMFWYRQDPGLGLRLIYFSYDVKMKEKGDIPEGYSVSREKKERFSLILESASTNQTSMYLCASRNLANNEQFFGPGTRLTVL.

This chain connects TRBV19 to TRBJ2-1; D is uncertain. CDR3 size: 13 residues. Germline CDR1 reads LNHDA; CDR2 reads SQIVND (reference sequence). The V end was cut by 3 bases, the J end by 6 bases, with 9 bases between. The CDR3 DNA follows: TGTGCCAGTAGTATTAGTTTAGGCAATGAGCAGTTCTTC. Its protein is CASSISLGNEQFF.

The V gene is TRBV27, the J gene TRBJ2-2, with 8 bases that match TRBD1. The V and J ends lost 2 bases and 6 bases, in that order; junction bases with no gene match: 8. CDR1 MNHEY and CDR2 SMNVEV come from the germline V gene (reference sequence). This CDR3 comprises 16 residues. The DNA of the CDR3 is TGTGCCAGCAGTTTAAGGTTTAGACAGGGGTCCGGGGAGCTGTTTTTT. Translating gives CASSLRFRQGSGELFF.

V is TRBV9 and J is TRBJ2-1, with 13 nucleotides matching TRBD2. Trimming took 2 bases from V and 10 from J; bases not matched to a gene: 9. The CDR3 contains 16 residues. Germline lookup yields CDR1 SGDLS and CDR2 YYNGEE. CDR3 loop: CASSVITSGGAREQFF. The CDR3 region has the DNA TGTGCCAGCAGCGTGATAACTAGCGGGGGGGCCCGGGAGCAGTTCTTC.

The CDR3 DNA reads TGTGCCAGCAGTGAAGCCCCCAGGGGTCACGAGCAGTACTTC. The encoded protein is CASSEAPRGHEQYF. The V call is TRBV6-1, the J call TRBJ2-7; weak D call: TRBD1 (6 bases). CDR3 length: 14 amino acids. V gave up 0 bases and J gave up 5 bases, with 11 bases separating them. The germline CDR1 and CDR2 sequences are MNHNS and SASEGT.

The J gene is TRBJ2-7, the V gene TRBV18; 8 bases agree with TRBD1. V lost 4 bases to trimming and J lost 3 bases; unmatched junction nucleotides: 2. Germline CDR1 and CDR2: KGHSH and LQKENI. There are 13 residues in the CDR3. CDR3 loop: CASSLGQDYEQYF. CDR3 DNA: TGTGCCAGCTCACTGGGACAGGACTACGAGCAGTACTTC.

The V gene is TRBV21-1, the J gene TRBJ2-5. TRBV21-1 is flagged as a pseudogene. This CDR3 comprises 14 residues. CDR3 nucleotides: TGTGCCAGCAGGGGGTGGGGGTGCCAAGAGACCCAGTACTTC. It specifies CASRGWGCQETQYF.

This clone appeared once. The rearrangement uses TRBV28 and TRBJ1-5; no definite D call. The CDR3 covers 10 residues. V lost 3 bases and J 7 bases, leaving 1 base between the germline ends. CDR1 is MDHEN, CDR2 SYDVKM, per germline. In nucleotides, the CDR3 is TGTGCCAGCAGTTTCCAGCCCCAGCATTTT. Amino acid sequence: CASSFQPQHF.

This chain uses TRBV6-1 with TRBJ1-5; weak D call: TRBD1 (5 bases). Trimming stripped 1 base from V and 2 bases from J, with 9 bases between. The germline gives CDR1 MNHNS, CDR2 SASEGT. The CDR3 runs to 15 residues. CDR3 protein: CASSEVGGGNQPQHF. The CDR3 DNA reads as TGTGCCAGCAGTGAAGTCGGGGGTGGCAATCAGCCCCAGCATTTT.

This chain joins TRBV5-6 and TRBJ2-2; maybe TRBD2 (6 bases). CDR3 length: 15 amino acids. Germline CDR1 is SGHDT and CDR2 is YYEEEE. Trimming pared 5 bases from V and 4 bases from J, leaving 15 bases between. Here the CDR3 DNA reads TGTGCCAGCAGGGGAGGCCACACGTCCACCGGGGAGCTGTTTTTT. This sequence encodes CASRGGHTSTGELFF. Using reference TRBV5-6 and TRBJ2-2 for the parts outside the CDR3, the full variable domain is DAGVTQSPTHLIKTRGQQVTLRCSPKSGHDTVSWYQQALGQGPQFIFQYYEEEERQRGNFPDRFSGHQFPNYSSELNVNALLLGDSALYLCASRGGHTSTGELFFGEGSRLTVL.

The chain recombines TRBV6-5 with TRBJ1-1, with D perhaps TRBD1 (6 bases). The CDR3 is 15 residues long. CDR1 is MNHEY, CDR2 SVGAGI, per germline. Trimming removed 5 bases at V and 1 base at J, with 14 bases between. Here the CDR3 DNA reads TGTGCCAGCAGTCCGGCGTTGGGACAGAACACTGAAGCTTTCTTT. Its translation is CASSPALGQNTEAFF.

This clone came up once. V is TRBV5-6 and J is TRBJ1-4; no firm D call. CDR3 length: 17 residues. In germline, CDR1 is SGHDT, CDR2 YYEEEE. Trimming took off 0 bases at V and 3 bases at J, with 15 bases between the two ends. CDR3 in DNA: TGTGCCAGCAGCTTGGTCGAGGGTTTACGGGCTAATGAAAAACTGTTTTTT. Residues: CASSLVEGLRANEKLFF.

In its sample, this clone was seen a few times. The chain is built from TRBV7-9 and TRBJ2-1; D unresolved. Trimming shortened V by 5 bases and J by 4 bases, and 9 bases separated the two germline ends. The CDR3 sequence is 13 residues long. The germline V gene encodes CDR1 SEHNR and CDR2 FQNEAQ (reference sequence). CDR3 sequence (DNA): TGTGCCAGCAGCCATCCCGGATACAATGAGCAGTTCTTC. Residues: CASSHPGYNEQFF.

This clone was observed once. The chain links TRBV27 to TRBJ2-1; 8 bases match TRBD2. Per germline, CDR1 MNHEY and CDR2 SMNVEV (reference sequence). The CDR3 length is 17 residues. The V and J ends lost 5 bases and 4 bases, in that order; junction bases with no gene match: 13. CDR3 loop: CASSLSGGAIKYNEQFF. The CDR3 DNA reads TGTGCCAGCAGTCTAAGCGGGGGCGCAATAAAATACAATGAGCAGTTCTTC.

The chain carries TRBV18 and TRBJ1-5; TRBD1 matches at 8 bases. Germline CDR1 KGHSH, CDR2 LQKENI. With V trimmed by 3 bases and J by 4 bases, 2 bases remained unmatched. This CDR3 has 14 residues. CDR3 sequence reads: CASSPGQVNQPQHF. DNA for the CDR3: TGTGCCAGCTCACCGGGACAGGTAAATCAGCCCCAGCATTTT.

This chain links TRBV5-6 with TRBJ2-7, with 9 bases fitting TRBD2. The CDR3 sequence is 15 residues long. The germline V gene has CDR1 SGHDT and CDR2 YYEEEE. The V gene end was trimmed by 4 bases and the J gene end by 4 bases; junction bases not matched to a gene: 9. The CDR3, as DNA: TGTGCCAGCAGCCAGGACATAGCGGGAGTTTACGAGCAGTACTTC. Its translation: CASSQDIAGVYEQYF.

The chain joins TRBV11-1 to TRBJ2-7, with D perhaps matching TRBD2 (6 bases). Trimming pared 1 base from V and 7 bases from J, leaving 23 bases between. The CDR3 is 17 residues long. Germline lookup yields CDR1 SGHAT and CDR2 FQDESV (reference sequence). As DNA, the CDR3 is TGTGCCAGCAGCTTAGTCGGGGAGGCGAGCTTAGTTGATGAGCAGTACTTC. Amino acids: CASSLVGEASLVDEQYF.

This chain's CDR3 is CASSLEPERYF. CDR3 nucleotide sequence: TGTGCCAGCAGCTTAGAACCCGAGCGGTACTTC. The rearrangement uses TRBV7-6 and TRBJ2-5; D uncertain. Germline loops: CDR1 SGHVS, CDR2 FNYEAQ. Between the trimmed V and J ends, which lost 1 base and 13 bases, there was a span of 10 bases. The CDR3 length is 11 residues.

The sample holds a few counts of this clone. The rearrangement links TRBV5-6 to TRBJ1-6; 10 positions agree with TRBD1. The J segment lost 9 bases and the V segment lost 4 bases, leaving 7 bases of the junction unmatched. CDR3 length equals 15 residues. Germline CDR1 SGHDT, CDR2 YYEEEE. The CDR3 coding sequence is TGTGCCAGCAGCCCCCGGGACAGGGGCGCTTCACCCCTCCACTTT. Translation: CASSPRDRGASPLHF.

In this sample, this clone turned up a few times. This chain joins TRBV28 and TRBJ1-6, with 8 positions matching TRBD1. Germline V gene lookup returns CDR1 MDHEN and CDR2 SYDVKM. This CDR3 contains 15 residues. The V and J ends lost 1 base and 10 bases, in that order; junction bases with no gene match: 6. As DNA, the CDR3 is TGTGCCAGCAGTTTATCGACAGGGGCAGGGTCACCCCTCCACTTT. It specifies CASSLSTGAGSPLHF.